The 13 T cell receptor beta chains presented below share a single source sample, sequenced in a study of blood T cell repertoires in COVID-19. Assay: immunoSEQ multiplex PCR; the TCRdb copy retains only in-frame clones and omits some. This table holds about 250,000 clones, approximately 85% found once. Sequencing was carried out using peripheral blood. The receptors shown here come from a human donor with COVID-19, enrolled during active disease. The donor label of this sample is uncertain.

V gene TRBV7-8 combines with J gene TRBJ2-3; possibly TRBD1 for D (6 bases). Germline V gives CDR1 SGHVS, CDR2 FQNEAQ. The CDR3 extends over 14 amino acids. V was trimmed by 3 bases and J by 4 bases, leaving 11 bases between them. The CDR3 loop is CASSFDRRADTQYF. The CDR3 nucleotides read TGTGCCAGCAGCTTCGACAGGCGGGCAGATACGCAGTATTTT.

This rearrangement joins TRBV6-2 or TRBV6-3 to TRBJ1-4; 8 bases agree with TRBD1. CDR1 is MNHEY, CDR2 SVGEGT, per germline. The length of the CDR3 is 14 residues. Trimming took 4 bases from V and 6 from J; bases not matched to a gene: 4. CDR3 nucleotide sequence: TGTGCCAGCAGTTCCGGGACAGGTTATGAAAAACTGTTTTTT. Protein sequence: CASSSGTGYEKLFF.

The chain uses TRBV6-5 and TRBJ2-7; D gene uncertain. Germline V lookup: CDR1 MNHEY, CDR2 SVGAGI. There are 14 residues in the CDR3. V was pared by 2 bases and J by 3 bases, with 11 bases between. This CDR3 reads CASSYRRQHYEQYF. The CDR3 DNA reads as TGTGCCAGCAGTTACCGACGACAACACTACGAGCAGTACTTC.

The chain carries TRBV28 and TRBJ1-2; TRBD1 might be the D (5 bases). The V and J ends lost 5 bases and 3 bases respectively, with 13 bases between them. Germline CDR1 MDHEN, CDR2 SYDVKM. This CDR3 region has 14 residues. The chain's CDR3 is CASSLPSRDYGYTF. The CDR3 bases are TGTGCCAGCAGTCTCCCCTCCAGGGACTATGGCTACACCTTC.

V gene TRBV5-6 combines with J gene TRBJ1-1; 10 bases agree with TRBD1. CDR1 and CDR2 from the germline V gene are SGHDT and YYEEEE. The CDR3 contains 14 residues. With V trimmed by 4 bases and J by 4 bases, 4 bases remained unmatched. This CDR3 reads CASSIRTGGTEAFF. The CDR3 DNA sequence: TGTGCCAGCAGCATCAGGACAGGGGGCACTGAAGCTTTCTTT.

This chain uses TRBV19 with TRBJ2-7, with 14 nucleotides matching TRBD2. CDR1 and CDR2 from the germline V gene are LNHDA and SQIVND (reference sequence). The CDR3 loop spans 20 amino acids. The V gene end was trimmed by 4 bases and the J gene end by 3 bases; junction bases not matched to a gene: 17. The CDR3 DNA sequence: TGTGCCAGTAGTAGGACAGGGGCACCGGGACTAGCGGGAGTGTACTACGAGCAGTACTTC. Protein sequence: CASSRTGAPGLAGVYYEQYF.

The chain uses TRBV18 and TRBJ2-7; D gene unclear. This CDR3 comprises 14 residues. V lost 4 bases to trimming and J lost 2 bases, with 12 bases between them. Germline CDR1 and CDR2: KGHSH and LQKENI. The CDR3 DNA reads as TGTGCCAGCTCACGTAGCATGCGGACCTACGAGCAGTACTTC. This codes for CASSRSMRTYEQYF.

The chain is built from TRBV28 and TRBJ1-5, with TRBD1 identical over 11 bases. In germline, CDR1 is MDHEN, CDR2 SYDVKM. Germline trimming cut 6 bases from V and 4 bases from J; bases unmatched to any gene: 8. The CDR3 has 16 amino acids. The CDR3 region has the DNA TGTGCCAGCAGGGACAGGGGGCGAGGTCAGAATCAGCCCCAGCATTTT. This sequence encodes CASRDRGRGQNQPQHF.

V gene TRBV5-1 combines with J gene TRBJ2-5; D may be TRBD1 (5 bases). Trimming stripped 1 base from V and 1 base from J, with 11 bases between. CDR1 SGHRS and CDR2 YFSETQ come from the germline V gene. The CDR3 covers 15 residues. The CDR3 protein is CASSLTPGIQETQYF. The DNA of the CDR3 is TGCGCCAGCAGCTTGACCCCAGGGATCCAAGAGACCCAGTACTTC.

J is TRBJ2-7 and V is TRBV9; maybe TRBD1 (6 bases). Germline V lookup: CDR1 SGDLS, CDR2 YYNGEE. The CDR3 totals 15 residues. Trimming pared 5 bases from V and 5 bases from J, leaving 20 bases between. The CDR3: CASSRNQGQFNEQYF. The CDR3 DNA is TGTGCCAGCAGTCGGAACCAGGGGCAGTTCAACGAGCAGTACTTC.

The V and J genes are TRBV3-1 (or the pseudogene TRBV3-2) and TRBJ1-1, with 8 bases identical to TRBD1. In germline, CDR1 is LGHDT, CDR2 YNNKEL (reference sequence). V trimming: 1 base; J trimming: 4 bases; junction bases outside the gene matches: 5. The CDR3 covers 15 residues. CDR3 bases: TGTGCCAGCAGCCAAGTCCCGGACAGGGTCACTGAAGCTTTCTTT. Its translation: CASSQVPDRVTEAFF.

This chain connects TRBV11-2 to TRBJ1-1; no reliable D call. The CDR3 extends over 13 amino acids. Trimming took off 4 bases at V and 3 bases at J, with 9 bases between the two ends. Germline CDR1 SGHAT, CDR2 FQNNGV. CDR3 amino acids: CASSSTTYTEAFF. The CDR3 DNA is TGTGCCAGCAGCTCTACTACATACACTGAAGCTTTCTTT.

This sequence joins TRBV5-8 and TRBJ2-7, with D possibly matching TRBD1 (6 bases). CDR3 length: 15 amino acids. Germline lookup yields CDR1 SGHTS and CDR2 YDEGEE. V lost 0 bases, J lost 1 base, and 11 bases lay in between. The CDR3 sequence is CASSLGGQGSYEQYF. The CDR3 DNA sequence: TGTGCCAGCAGCTTGGGGGGGCAGGGATCCTACGAGCAGTACTTC.